A single sample gave rise to the 22 T cell receptor beta chains below, sequenced in a study of beta chain features in type 1 diabetes. The whole isolated RNA underwent reverse transcription, so sequencing captured expressed TCRB transcripts. The assay was immunoSEQ multiplex PCR, and TCRdb's table has in-frame clones only and misses some. The sample lists roughly 330,000 clones, approximately 11% seen once, with just over 0.015% in the top ten. The sequenced sample was naive CD4+ T cells from blood. The receptors originated from a woman aged 25 to 39 in good health.

This clone has just a few counts. The chain joins TRBV6-6 to TRBJ2-7, with 10 bases identical to TRBD1. This CDR3 is built from 14 residues. The V and J ends lost 6 bases and 6 bases, in that order; junction bases with no gene match: 8. Germline assignment: CDR1 MNHNY and CDR2 SVGAGI (reference sequence). The CDR3 DNA reads as TGTGCCAGCAGACAACCGGGACAGGGGCCCGAGCAGTACTTC. Encoded protein: CASRQPGQGPEQYF.

The gene calls are TRBV18 and TRBJ2-5; perhaps TRBD2 as D (5 bases). The CDR3 runs to 15 residues. V dropped 2 bases and J dropped 4 bases, with 14 bases sitting between them. Germline V gene sequence: CDR1 KGHSH, CDR2 LQKENI. CDR3 coding DNA: TGTGCCAGCTCACCAATAGAGCCGGGGATAGAGACCCAGTACTTC. Protein sequence: CASSPIEPGIETQYF.

In this sample, this clone turned up a few times. Germline is not matched at one junction end, which may reflect a read error. Other nucleotide sequences in the sample specify the same CDR3. This chain links TRBV7-7 with TRBJ2-3; weak D call: TRBD2 (6 bases). Germline V gives CDR1 SSHAT, CDR2 FNYEAQ (reference sequence). The length of the CDR3 is 14 residues. CDR3 coding DNA: TGTGCTAGCAGCCCCACGGGGGGCACAGATACGCAGTATTTT. Translated: CASSPTGGTDTQYF.

The chain couples TRBV7-3 to TRBJ2-2; possibly TRBD2 for D (6 bases). Between the trimmed V and J ends, which lost 0 bases and 0 bases, there was a span of 17 bases. The CDR3 totals 19 residues. Germline V gene sequence: CDR1 SGHTA, CDR2 FQGTGA. The DNA for the CDR3 is TGTGCCAGCAGCTTAACCCCGGGTAGCGGATATACGAACACCGGGGAGCTGTTTTTT. Encoded protein: CASSLTPGSGYTNTGELFF. Combining the CDR3 with reference TRBV7-3 and TRBJ2-2 gives the whole variable domain GAGVSQTPSNKVTEKGKYVELRCDPISGHTALYWYRQSLGQGPEFLIYFQGTGAADDSGLPNDRFFAVRPEGSVSTLKIQRTERGDSAVYLCASSLTPGSGYTNTGELFFGEGSRLTVL.

This clone was seen only a few times. The chain combines TRBV23-1 with TRBJ2-7; tentatively, D is TRBD1 (6 bases). TRBV23-1 has ORF status, its function being uncertain. The germline V and J ends were trimmed by 2 bases and 7 bases, with 18 bases remaining between them. The CDR3 contains 15 residues. CDR3 residues: CASSQTGTSCGEQYF. Written as DNA, the CDR3 is TGCGCCAGCAGTCAAACCGGGACATCATGCGGGGAGCAGTACTTC.

V usage is TRBV27 and J usage is TRBJ2-7; maybe TRBD1 (5 bases). CDR1 is MNHEY and CDR2 is SMNVEV in the germline V gene (reference sequence). The CDR3 length is 13 residues. V lost 2 bases and J 1 base, leaving 6 bases between the germline ends. This CDR3 reads CASSLGASYEQYF. In DNA form, the CDR3 reads TGTGCCAGCAGTTTAGGGGCGTCCTACGAGCAGTACTTC.

This chain connects TRBV30 to TRBJ2-1; 11 bases map to TRBD2. Per germline, CDR1 GTSNPN and CDR2 SVGIG (reference sequence). This CDR3 spans 13 amino acids. Trimming cost V 2 bases and J 10 bases; bases outside gene matches: 4. Here the CDR3 DNA reads TGTGCCTGGAGTATTGGACTAGCGGGCGAGCAGTTCTTC. Protein sequence: CAWSIGLAGEQFF.

This clone was detected only a few times. The CDR3 loop is CASSYSQATNEQFF. In nucleotides, the CDR3 is TGTGCCAGCAGTTACTCGCAAGCGACCAATGAGCAGTTCTTC. V is TRBV6-5 and J is TRBJ2-1; D unclear. The CDR3 runs 14 residues. The germline V and J ends were trimmed by 0 bases and 6 bases, with 9 bases remaining between them. Germline V gene lookup returns CDR1 MNHEY and CDR2 SVGAGI.

The J gene is TRBJ2-7, the V gene TRBV4-2; D is unresolved. The CDR3 contains 16 residues. Germline CDR1 LGHNA, CDR2 YNFKEQ. Trimming cost V 0 bases and J 3 bases, with 15 bases left between them. The CDR3 bases are TGTGCCAGCAGCCAAGAGGGCACAGCCGATTTCTACGAGCAGTACTTC. Translating it yields CASSQEGTADFYEQYF.

This chain uses TRBV11-2 with TRBJ2-1, with 9 bases matching TRBD1. The J segment lost 8 bases and the V segment lost 4 bases, leaving 3 bases of the junction unmatched. The CDR3 covers 13 residues. Germline V gene sequence: CDR1 SGHAT, CDR2 FQNNGV. In DNA, the CDR3 is TGTGCCAGCAGCTCGGGACAGGGCTATGAGCAGTTCTTC. This codes for CASSSGQGYEQFF.

The table lists this clone with a few counts. This chain uses TRBV29-1 with TRBJ2-2; tentatively, D is TRBD1 (5 bases). The CDR3 totals 14 residues. The V end was cut by 7 bases, the J end by 0 bases, with 12 bases between. The germline V gene encodes CDR1 SQVTM and CDR2 ANQGSEA. The CDR3 nucleotides read TGCAGCGGGCAGTGGGGCACGAACACCGGGGAGCTGTTTTTT. This translates into CSGQWGTNTGELFF.

This sequence joins TRBV7-2 and TRBJ2-1, with 7 bases matching TRBD1. CDR3 length: 15 amino acids. From germline, CDR1 is SGHTA and CDR2 FQGNSA. The junction had 5 bases not matched to a gene; V was cut back by 1 base and J by 5 bases. The CDR3: CASSLVGQPDNEQFF. CDR3 nucleotide sequence: TGTGCCAGCAGCTTAGTGGGACAGCCGGACAATGAGCAGTTCTTC.

The sample holds a few counts of this clone. The chain links TRBV19 to TRBJ2-2; TRBD1 matches at 8 bases. The CDR3 is 14 amino acids. From germline, CDR1 is LNHDA and CDR2 SQIVND (reference sequence). With 5 bases clipped from V and 5 bases from J, the junction kept 4 bases outside the gene matches. The CDR3 sequence is CASSRDRWTGELFF. The CDR3, as DNA: TGTGCCAGTAGTCGGGACAGGTGGACCGGGGAGCTGTTTTTT.

The V call is TRBV30, the J call TRBJ1-4; 8 nucleotides agree with TRBD1. The CDR3 sequence is 17 residues long. The germline gives CDR1 GTSNPN, CDR2 SVGIG (reference sequence). After removal of 0 bases from V and 10 bases from J, the junction contained 16 bases not matched to a gene. DNA of the CDR3: TGTGCCTGGAGTGTAGTCCCCGCGACAGGGGATCATGGAAAACTGTTTTTT. Translated, it gives CAWSVVPATGDHGKLFF.

This chain joins TRBV6-6 and TRBJ2-7; 10 bases agree with TRBD1. CDR3 size: 15 residues. Unmatched junction bases numbered 13, after V lost 8 bases and J lost 6 bases. CDR1 is MNHNY and CDR2 is SVGAGI in the germline V gene (reference sequence). Here the CDR3 DNA reads TGTGCCAGCCATACTGCCGGGACAGGGGTAGGCGAGCAGTACTTC. Translating gives CASHTAGTGVGEQYF.

CDR3 region: CASSVLAGGPHSYNEQFF. The CDR3 nucleotides are TGTGCCAGCAGCGTACTAGCGGGAGGACCCCATTCCTACAATGAGCAGTTCTTC. This chain uses TRBV9 with TRBJ2-1, with 11 positions matching TRBD2. V lost 1 base and J lost 1; bases outside the gene matches: 7. This CDR3 contains 18 residues. Germline assignment: CDR1 SGDLS and CDR2 YYNGEE.

This sequence joins TRBV28 and TRBJ2-7; 10 bases are shared with TRBD2. Germline CDR1 is MDHEN and CDR2 is SYDVKM. The CDR3 contains 17 residues. Unmatched junction bases numbered 16, after V lost 5 bases and J lost 6 bases. CDR3: CASSPQGYLAGAGEQYF. DNA of the CDR3: TGTGCCAGCAGTCCCCAGGGATACCTAGCGGGAGCTGGCGAGCAGTACTTC.

This clone turned up a few times. The V gene is TRBV5-6, the J gene TRBJ2-7; possible D gene TRBD2, 6 bases. V lost 5 bases, J lost 4 bases, and 19 bases lay in between. This CDR3 is 15 amino acids long. CDR1 and CDR2 (germline): SGHDT, YYEEEE. CDR3: CASSRSWRDAYEQYF. The CDR3, as DNA: TGTGCCAGCAGTCGTTCGTGGAGGGACGCATACGAGCAGTACTTC.

This clone was counted only a few times. The gene calls are TRBV7-2 and TRBJ2-5; 9 nucleotides align to TRBD2. Germline V gives CDR1 SGHTA, CDR2 FQGNSA. The CDR3 has 15 residues. J gave up 4 bases and V 5 bases, and 8 bases lay outside the gene matches. CDR3 loop: CASSPTSGAPETQYF. The CDR3, as DNA: TGTGCCAGCAGCCCGACTAGCGGCGCGCCAGAGACCCAGTACTTC. The full variable domain, its missing parts supplied by reference TRBV7-2 and TRBJ2-5, is GAGVSQSPSNKVTEKGKDVELRCDPISGHTALYWYRQSLGQGLEFLIYFQGNSAPDKSGLPSDRFSAERTGGSVSTLTIQRTQQEDSAVYLCASSPTSGAPETQYFGPGTRLLVL.

This clone appeared a few times. The V gene is TRBV7-3, the J gene TRBJ2-3; TRBD2 aligns across 10 bases. V lost 0 bases to trimming and J lost 4 bases; unmatched junction nucleotides: 7. This CDR3 has 17 amino acids. Germline CDR1 and CDR2: SGHTA and FQGTGA. The CDR3 DNA is TGTGCCAGCAGCTTAACGCCTAGCGGGAGCTTGGCAGATACGCAGTATTTT. This sequence encodes CASSLTPSGSLADTQYF.

This clone was observed a few times. The chain recombines TRBV4-3 with TRBJ2-7, with 8 bases lining up with TRBD1. The CDR3 spans 15 residues. V shed 3 bases, J shed 0 bases, and the junction held 4 bases outside the gene matches. The germline V gene has CDR1 LGHNA and CDR2 YSLEER. The CDR3 loop reads CASSHGQGNSYEQYF. The CDR3 region has the DNA TGCGCCAGCAGCCACGGACAGGGCAACTCCTACGAGCAGTACTTC.

This clone was seen a handful of times. The V and J genes are TRBV6-1 and TRBJ1-1, with D possibly being TRBD1 (6 bases). This CDR3 is 17 amino acids long. Germline assignment: CDR1 MNHNS and CDR2 SASEGT. V was shortened by 4 bases and J by 5 bases, with 23 bases between the two germline ends. Here the CDR3 DNA reads TGTGCCAGCAGTGCCTCGGGGGGCGGTCCCCCTTCGACTGAAGCTTTCTTT. It translates to CASSASGGGPPSTEAFF.